Here is one TCR beta chain with its context. As yet, its antigen is unknown. Random hexamers primed reverse transcription of roughly 0.45 to 1 ug RNA. A multiplex approach, immunoSEQ multiplex PCR, amplified TCR beta CDR3 across 54 Vbeta and 13 Jbeta. TCRdb re-called the immunoSEQ multiplex PCR reads with MiXCR, one entry per CDR3 protein. Counted here are some 160,000 distinct CDR3 sequences, around 95% occurring once; the ten biggest clones make up less than 0.2%. The TEMRA cells underwent FACS enrichment, while the CD8+ and CD4+ T cells underwent negative isolation. This CDR3 is 16 amino acids long. V was pared by 0 bases and J by 4 bases, with 16 bases between. Germline CDR1 and CDR2: SGDLS and YYNGEE. The data were obtained in a study of CD8 T cells in Susac syndrome. Regarding the study as a whole: Acknowledgment was made by the study that its TCR sequencing and HLA analysis involved a relatively small number of individuals.

The sample comprised CD8+ T cells from PBMCs. The sequence was obtained from a human donor with multiple sclerosis. The rearrangement uses TRBV9 and TRBJ1-2; a weak D match, TRBD1 (5 bases). CDR3 in DNA: TGTGCCAGCAGCGTAGGGGAGGGACCAGGAGGCTATGGCTACACCTTC. Translated, it gives CASSVGEGPGGYGYTF.